Listed below are T cell receptor beta chains from one sample, sequenced in a study of blood T cell repertoires in COVID-19. This table comes from immunoSEQ multiplex PCR, and its TCRdb copy is limited to in-frame clones, with some not included. The table shows about 280,000 clones, with nearly 90% occurring only once. Input material: peripheral blood. The receptors shown here come from a man aged 18 to 29 with active or convalescent COVID-19. Each CDR3 is given with its conserved first and last residue. D genes are given only for firm matches. Rows may omit the clone size; those that give it use once, few, many or a size class.

d_call | clone_size | cdr3_length | j_call | v_call | cdr3_nt | cdr3_aa
. | . | 15 | TRBJ1-3 | TRBV6-1 | TGTGCCAGCAGTGATCTGGGGGCAATTGGAAACACCATATATTTT | CASSDLGAIGNTIYF
. | . | 12 | TRBJ2-2 | TRBV5-5 | TGTGCCAGCAGCTTTTCCGGCGGGGAGCTGTTTTTT | CASSFSGGELFF
TRBD1 | . | 16 | TRBJ1-2 | TRBV7-9 | TGTGCCAGCAGCTACCTCCGGGGACAGGGAGACTATGGCTACACCTTC | CASSYLRGQGDYGYTF
TRBD2 | . | 18 | TRBJ2-1 | TRBV7-3 | TGTGCCAGCAGCTTTCTTCAAGCGGGGGGTCCGGGTCGCTATGAGCAGTTCTTC | CASSFLQAGGPGRYEQFF
. | . | 13 | TRBJ1-1 | TRBV5-1 | TGCGCCAGCAGAGGGGTGGGTTACACTGAAGCTTTCTTT | CASRGVGYTEAFF
. | . | 14 | TRBJ2-7 | TRBV27 | TGTGCCAGCAGACCGGCGCTAGCCGGATACGAGCAGTACTTC | CASRPALAGYEQYF
TRBD1 | . | 14 | TRBJ2-1 | TRBV7-9 | TGTGCCAGCAGCTTAGCGGCAGGGGGAAATGAGCAGTTCTTC | CASSLAAGGNEQFF
. | . | 17 | TRBJ1-2 | TRBV9 | TGTGCCAGCAGCGGAGTGGGCCACGGGGGTCCTAACTATGGCTACACCTTC | CASSGVGHGGPNYGYTF
. | . | 15 | TRBJ1-2 | TRBV25-1 | TGTGCCAGCAGTGAATACCTGGGAGCGGGGTACGGCTACACCTTC | CASSEYLGAGYGYTF
. | . | 16 | TRBJ1-3 | TRBV13 | TGTGCCAGCAGCTTAATAGAGGAAAACTCTGGAAACACCATATATTTT | CASSLIEENSGNTIYF
TRBD1 | . | 11 | TRBJ1-3 | TRBV20-1 | TGCAGTGCTAGGACAGGGAACACCATATATTTT | CSARTGNTIYF
TRBD1 | . | 19 | TRBJ1-2 | TRBV9 | TGTGCCAGCAGCGCGAACTACATCAGGGGGAATATCTTTAACTATGGCTACACCTTC | CASSANYIRGNIFNYGYTF
TRBD1 | . | 14 | TRBJ2-7 | TRBV19 | TGTGCCAGTAGTATAGTCGGGACAGGGTACGAGCAGTACTTC | CASSIVGTGYEQYF
. | . | 13 | TRBJ2-5 | TRBV4-1 | TGCGCCAGCAGCCAAGGGCCGCAAGAGACCCAGTACTTC | CASSQGPQETQYF
. | few | 14 | TRBJ2-3 | TRBV28 | TGTGCCAGCAGTTTAAGAGCTTTGGGGGGAGGGCAGTATTTT | CASSLRALGGGQYF
. | . | 14 | TRBJ1-4 | TRBV5-1 | TGCGCCAGCAGCCCAGGAACAGGCGTAGAAAAACTGTTTTTT | CASSPGTGVEKLFF
TRBD1 | . | 13 | TRBJ2-1 | TRBV3-1/TRBV3-2 | TGTGCCAGCAGCCTCAATTACCGGGACAGGCAGTTCTTC | CASSLNYRDRQFF
TRBD1 | . | 16 | TRBJ1-2 | TRBV5-6 | TGTGCCAGCAGCACAGGGACAGGGGGTGGACCTTATGGCTACACCTTC | CASSTGTGGGPYGYTF
. | . | 13 | TRBJ2-7 | TRBV29-1 | TGCAGCGTTGTTGTAGGGAGCCTCGGCGAGCAGTACTTC | CSVVVGSLGEQYF
TRBD1 | . | 15 | TRBJ1-4 | TRBV2 | TGTGCCAGCAGTCTCGGACAGGGTTTTAATGAAAAACTGTTTTTT | CASSLGQGFNEKLFF
. | . | 15 | TRBJ2-7 | TRBV5-1 | TGCGCCAGCAGCGGCACAACAGGGTTGGGAAGGGAGCAGTACTTC | CASSGTTGLGREQYF
TRBD1 | . | 15 | TRBJ1-2 | TRBV6-5 | TGTGCCAGCAGGTACCGGGACAGGGCGAGAAGTGGCTACACCTTC | CASRYRDRARSGYTF
. | . | 21 | TRBJ2-3 | TRBV19 | TGTGCCAGTAGTATAGAACTATGGTTCTCGACTTCGGGAGAAGGGACAGATACGCAGTATTTT | CASSIELWFSTSGEGTDTQYF
. | . | 15 | TRBJ1-6 | TRBV9 | TGTGCCAGCAGCGTAGCTACAGGCCAAAATTCACCCCTCCACTTT | CASSVATGQNSPLHF
. | . | 13 | TRBJ1-1 | TRBV12-3/TRBV12-4 | TGTGCCAGCAACGGAGGGGTGAACACTGAAGCTTTCTTT | CASNGGVNTEAFF
. | . | 14 | TRBJ1-6 | TRBV10-3 | TGTGCCATCAGGACCGAGGTTGAAAATTCACCCCTCCACTTT | CAIRTEVENSPLHF
TRBD1 | . | 14 | TRBJ2-5 | TRBV6-5 | TGTGCCAGCAGAAGCGGACAGGGAGCAGAGACCCAGTACTTC | CASRSGQGAETQYF
TRBD1 | . | 16 | TRBJ2-4 | TRBV5-1 | TGCGCCAGCAGCTCCAGGACAGGGTGGTTCGGAAACATTCAGTACTTC | CASSSRTGWFGNIQYF
. | . | 14 | TRBJ1-1 | TRBV4-1 | TGCGCCAGTCGAGGGAACAGACAGAACACTGAAGCTTTCTTT | CASRGNRQNTEAFF
. | . | 14 | TRBJ1-2 | TRBV5-6 | TGTGCCAGCAGCTTGGGCTCCCCTTCGGGAGGCTACACCTTC | CASSLGSPSGGYTF
TRBD1 | . | 17 | TRBJ2-3 | TRBV9 | TGTGCCAGCAGCGTCCATGGTGGGACAGGGGATGTAGATACGCAGTATTTT | CASSVHGGTGDVDTQYF
TRBD1 | . | 16 | TRBJ1-1 | TRBV4-1 | TGCGCCAGCAGCCACCGAAACGACAGGGTGAACACTGAAGCTTTCTTT | CASSHRNDRVNTEAFF
TRBD2 | . | 17 | TRBJ2-5 | TRBV6-2/TRBV6-3 | TGTGCCAGCAGTGACCCTACTAGCGGGGGTTACCAAGAGACCCAGTACTTC | CASSDPTSGGYQETQYF
TRBD1 | . | 18 | TRBJ2-7 | TRBV20-1 | TGCAGTGCTAGTACCTACCGAGTGGACAGGGGTGGGGTATACGAGCAGTACTTC | CSASTYRVDRGGVYEQYF
. | . | 14 | TRBJ2-7 | TRBV9 | TGTGCCAGCAGCGTAGTTGAGGGAGGCTACGAGCAGTACTTC | CASSVVEGGYEQYF
. | few | 13 | TRBJ1-1 | TRBV10-3 | TGTGCCATCAGGAGGGGACTAAACACTGAAGCTTTCTTT | CAIRRGLNTEAFF
TRBD1 | few | 14 | TRBJ1-4 | TRBV7-9 | TGTGCCAGCAGCTCCCGACAGGGAGGTGAAAAACTGTTTTTT | CASSSRQGGEKLFF
TRBD1 | . | 15 | TRBJ1-1 | TRBV25-1 | TGTGCCAGCACCCAGACAGGGGTTACGGACACTGAAGCTTTCTTT | CASTQTGVTDTEAFF
. | . | 17 | TRBJ2-1 | TRBV3-1/TRBV3-2 | TGTGCCAGCAGCGGTTGGGGGGGAGGGGGGGCCTACAATGAGCAGTTCTTC | CASSGWGGGGAYNEQFF
. | few | 12 | TRBJ1-3 | TRBV2 | TGTGCTATAAGACGGGTTGGAAACACCATATATTTT | CAIRRVGNTIYF
. | . | 16 | TRBJ2-5 | TRBV4-1 | TGCGCCAGCAGCCCACTGTGGGTGGGAGCTTTGGAGACCCAGTACTTC | CASSPLWVGALETQYF
. | . | 12 | TRBJ1-1 | TRBV11-2 | TGTGCCAGCAGCGCACAGGGTAATGAAGCTTTCTTT | CASSAQGNEAFF
TRBD1 | . | 14 | TRBJ2-7 | TRBV24-1 | TGTGCCACCAGCAAAAGGGACAGCTCCTACGAGCAGTACTTC | CATSKRDSSYEQYF
. | . | 17 | TRBJ2-1 | TRBV18 | TGTGCCAGCTCACCACTTCTCGGGGGAAGCTCCTACAATGAGCAGTTCTTC | CASSPLLGGSSYNEQFF
. | . | 14 | TRBJ2-7 | TRBV3-1/TRBV3-2 | TGTGCCAGCAGCCAAGATCGGGGGGCGTACGAGCAGTACTTC | CASSQDRGAYEQYF
. | . | 14 | TRBJ1-1 | TRBV12-5 | TGTGCTAGTGGGTCACTGGTCCTCAACACTGAAGCTTTCTTT | CASGSLVLNTEAFF
. | . | 17 | TRBJ2-1 | TRBV7-6 | TGTGCCAGCAGCGACAAACCCGGGAACCCGTCGCCAGATGAGCAGTTCTTC | CASSDKPGNPSPDEQFF
TRBD1 | . | 15 | TRBJ1-2 | TRBV27 | TGTGCCAGCAGTCCGGGACAGGGTTTTGACTATGGCTACACCTTC | CASSPGQGFDYGYTF
. | . | 14 | TRBJ2-1 | TRBV6-5 | TGTGCCAGCCTTAGCGGCATCTCCTACAATGAGCAGTTCTTC | CASLSGISYNEQFF
TRBD1 | . | 15 | TRBJ2-1 | TRBV10-1 | TGCGCCAGCAGTCCTAACTTAGGGACAGGGGGTGAGCAGTTCTTC | CASSPNLGTGGEQFF
TRBD1 | once | 13 | TRBJ1-2 | TRBV19 | TGTGCCAGTAGTGCACGACAGGGGTATGGCTACACCTTC | CASSARQGYGYTF
. | . | 11 | TRBJ1-1 | TRBV7-8 | TGTGCCAGCAGGAGGGGGACTGAAGCTTTCTTT | CASRRGTEAFF